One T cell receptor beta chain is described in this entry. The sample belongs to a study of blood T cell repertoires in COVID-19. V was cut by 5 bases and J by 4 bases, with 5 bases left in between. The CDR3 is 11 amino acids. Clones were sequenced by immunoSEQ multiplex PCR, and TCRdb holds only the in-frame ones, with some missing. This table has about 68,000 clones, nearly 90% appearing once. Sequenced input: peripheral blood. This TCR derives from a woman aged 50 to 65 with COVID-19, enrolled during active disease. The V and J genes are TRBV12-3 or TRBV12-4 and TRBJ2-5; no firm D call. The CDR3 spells CASSLRETQYF. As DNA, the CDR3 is TGTGCCAGCAGTCTCAGAGAGACCCAGTACTTC.